Presented here are 6 T cell receptor beta chains from one specimen sequenced in a study of shared clonotypes between healthy human individuals. Data came from immunoSEQ multiplex PCR; TCRdb stores just in-frame clones and leaves some out. The data hold roughly 760,000 clones, with 74% observed a single time. The sequenced material came from memory CD4+ T cells sorted from blood. Subset: CD45RA-negative fraction. The source of these receptors is a woman aged 30 to 39 in good health.

The CDR3 spells CASSAAAGAYEQYF. The CDR3 DNA is TGTGCCAGCAGTGCGGCTGCGGGAGCGTACGAGCAGTACTTC. The chain is built from TRBV2 and TRBJ2-7, with TRBD2 identical over 7 bases. The CDR3 length is 14 residues. J gave up 4 bases and V 4 bases, and 7 bases lay outside the gene matches. Germline V CDR1 and CDR2: SNHLY, FYNNEI.

The chain couples TRBV5-1 to TRBJ1-1; D gene uncertain. Germline V gives CDR1 SGHRS, CDR2 YFSETQ. Trimming took off 6 bases at V and 4 bases at J, with 13 bases between the two ends. The CDR3 is 13 residues long. In DNA form, the CDR3 reads TGCGCCAGCACCCCTGGAGGGAGCACTGAAGCTTTCTTT. This encodes CASTPGGSTEAFF. The full variable domain, in which reference TRBV5-1 and TRBJ1-1 provide the parts outside the CDR3, is KAGVTQTPRYLIKTRGQQVTLSCSPISGHRSVSWYQQTPGQGLQFLFEYFSETQRNKGNFPGRFSGRQFSNSRSEMNVSTLELGDSALYLCASTPGGSTEAFFGQGTRLTVV.

This sequence joins TRBV6-5 and TRBJ1-1, with TRBD1 matching over 7 bases. Germline V CDR1 and CDR2: MNHEY, SVGAGI. V dropped 5 bases and J dropped 1; count of bases not matched to a gene: 4. The CDR3 covers 14 residues. CDR3 loop: CASSPGTANTEAFF. For the CDR3, the DNA is TGTGCCAGCAGTCCTGGGACAGCGAACACTGAAGCTTTCTTT.

The gene calls are TRBV14 and TRBJ2-7; the D is unclear. Per the germline V gene, CDR1 is SGHDN and CDR2 is FVKESK. The CDR3 is 11 amino acids. V lost 5 bases to trimming and J lost 3 bases, with 5 bases between them. Written as DNA, the CDR3 is TGTGCCAGCAGCACGTACTACGAGCAGTACTTC. Translating it yields CASSTYYEQYF.

This clone was seen only a few times. The V call is TRBV28, the J call TRBJ1-1; D gene uncertain. Germline values: CDR1 MDHEN, CDR2 SYDVKM. This CDR3 comprises 11 residues. V shed 7 bases and J shed 1 base, with 4 bases lying between them. CDR3 DNA: TGTGCCAGCACCCAGAACACTGAAGCTTTCTTT. Translation: CASTQNTEAFF.

V is TRBV7-9 and J is TRBJ1-2, with 9 bases that match TRBD1. This CDR3 is 16 amino acids long. Germline CDR1 reads SEHNR; CDR2 reads FQNEAQ (reference sequence). Trimming cost V 4 bases and J 1 base; bases outside gene matches: 7. DNA of the CDR3: TGTGCCAGCAGCTCTCCGGGACAGGGATATAACTATGGCTACACCTTC. Protein product: CASSSPGQGYNYGYTF.